This T cell receptor beta chain is drawn from a study of blood T cell repertoires in COVID-19. Study-level information: Samples came from the United States, Italy and Spain, spanning acute and convalescent COVID-19.

The CDR3 totals 17 residues. V dropped 4 bases and J dropped 5; count of bases not matched to a gene: 10. Germline V lookup: CDR1 LGHDT, CDR2 YNNKEL (reference sequence). Produced via immunoSEQ multiplex PCR; TCRdb's table is partial and in-frame only. The sample records around 300,000 clones, about 90% being singletons. Participant age was about 18 to 100 years, and participants resided in 24 US areas. Allocation to cohorts depended on clinical history reported by the participants. Sequencing was done on a sample of PBMCs or T cells enriched from blood (not recorded which). This chain joins TRBV3-1 (or the pseudogene TRBV3-2) and TRBJ2-5, with 13 bases identical to TRBD2. The receptor was derived from a woman aged 18-29 years with acute COVID-19. In nucleotides, the CDR3 is TGTGCCAGCAGCCCCCGGACTAGCGGGAGAGGTTGGGAGACCCAGTACTTC. Protein sequence: CASSPRTSGRGWETQYF.